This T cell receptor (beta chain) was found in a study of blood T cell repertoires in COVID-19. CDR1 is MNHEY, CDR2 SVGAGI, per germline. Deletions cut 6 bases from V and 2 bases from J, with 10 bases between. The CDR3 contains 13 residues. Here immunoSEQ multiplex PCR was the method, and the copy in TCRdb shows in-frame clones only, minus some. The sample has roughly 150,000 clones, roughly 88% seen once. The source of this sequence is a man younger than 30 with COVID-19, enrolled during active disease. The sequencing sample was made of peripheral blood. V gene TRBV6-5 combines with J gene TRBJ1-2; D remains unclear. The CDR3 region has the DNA TGTGCCAGCAGACCCGGACTAAACTATGGCTACACCTTC. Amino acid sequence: CASRPGLNYGYTF.